A selection of T cell receptor beta chains follows, all from one sample in a study of T cell responses to AZD1222 COVID-19 vaccine. Assay: immunoSEQ multiplex PCR; the TCRdb copy retains only in-frame clones and omits some. The sample holds 45,000 or so clones, roughly 88% seen once. The material was peripheral blood, obtained 28 days after the second AZD1222 dose. These receptors were obtained from an adult who received the AZD1222 COVID-19 vaccine. Both conserved end residues are part of each CDR3.

J,V,CDR3
TRBJ1-6,TRBV5-4,CASSQGHLYNSPLHF
TRBJ2-7,TRBV3-1/TRBV3-2,CASSRGPVHEQYF
TRBJ2-3,TRBV20-1,CSAAHQDTQYF
TRBJ2-3,TRBV29-1,CSVRQGADTQYF
TRBJ1-6,TRBV10-3,CAISVGTGASPLHF
TRBJ1-2,TRBV10-3,CAISPDTGTNYGYTF
TRBJ1-3,TRBV3-1/TRBV3-2,CASSPSRINSGNTIYF
TRBJ1-5,TRBV10-3,CAISEGDRSNQPQHF
TRBJ2-1,TRBV6-5,CASRATSLGEQFF
TRBJ1-2,TRBV6-6,CASEKRDYGYTF
TRBJ1-2,TRBV3-1/TRBV3-2,CASSQTHREGGYTF
TRBJ1-6,TRBV5-6,CASSLAGSNSPLHF
TRBJ1-2,TRBV12-3/TRBV12-4,CASTFRGGGGYTF
TRBJ1-6,TRBV11-3,CASSLDPRSPLHF
TRBJ2-1,TRBV4-1,CASSHTTGRDEQFF
TRBJ1-2,TRBV6-6,CASNARGANYGYTF
TRBJ1-5,TRBV7-2,CASSLRAGGNQPQHF
TRBJ1-3,TRBV14,CASSTRPWGTSGNTIYF
TRBJ2-3,TRBV6-4,CASSDAGGTVQYF
TRBJ1-1,TRBV6-1,CASSELAGTEAFF
TRBJ1-2,TRBV15,CATSRDWDRGNGYTF
TRBJ2-2,TRBV6-5,CASSIEPGELFF
TRBJ2-7,TRBV6-2/TRBV6-3,CASSYPPPRRSNEQYF
TRBJ1-1,TRBV6-6,CASSYLPRGDTEAFF
TRBJ1-2,TRBV4-3,CASSQDTEGYYGYTF
TRBJ2-3,TRBV5-4,CASSPTRSSGGRTDTQYF
TRBJ1-2,TRBV5-1,CASSQRTGEDGYTF
TRBJ1-1,TRBV15,CATRPPQGSNTEAFF
TRBJ2-7,TRBV3-1/TRBV3-2,CASSQGTGGSRTYEQYF
TRBJ1-1,TRBV28,CASSLSRQDEAFF
TRBJ1-1,TRBV10-2,CASNGDREGNTEAFF
TRBJ1-5,TRBV11-2,CASSLDRVGQPQHF
TRBJ1-1,TRBV6-2/TRBV6-3,CASSPLTAVGAREAFF